This T cell receptor beta chain appears in the sequencing data of a study of brain T cells in children with intractable seizures (dated by TCRdb to the early 2020s). For context, the study as a whole: Resected brain tissue from about 50 pediatric epilepsy surgery cases was initially screened for immune gene transcripts with a NanoString immunology panel. Eight of the 12 selected surgery cases also had pre-surgery blood sequenced, which left four cases with brain tissue only.

With regard to this clone: What antigen it recognizes has not been identified. Per-nucleotide qualities are absent, and no much larger clonotype sits a single base away.

What the authors observed across the whole study: Because sequencing depth was different between pre-surgery and post-surgery blood, clones absent from the pre-surgery sample may reflect undersampling. The patients' HCMV serostatus was not known, and viral specificity was inferred solely from CDR3 sequence similarity.

TCR beta chain sequences were generated from genomic DNA using the immunoSEQ assay. In the paper's pipeline: Any CDR3 sequence that did not begin with the conserved framework cysteine at position 104 was removed by hand. To get clonality, the normalized Shannon's Diversity Index was subtracted from one, giving values from 0 (maximal diversity) to 1 (oligoclonal). Chi-squared comparison-of-proportions tests assessed whether the same CDR3 differed in frequency between samples, such as brain versus blood. Public clonotypes were identified through searches of immuneACCESS, and similarity to known antiviral clonotypes was evaluated with the VDJdb browser. The table comes from immuneACCESS by way of TCRdb, which keeps in-frame sequences with V and J called. Part of the clones is missing from these tables; in studies checked, under half for an unresolved V gene and the rest for unknown reasons. V, J and clone size are those of that table, while D and trimming were read from the DNA. Counted in this sample were approximately 110,000 clones; under 95% of them appeared once. Roughly 4% of the sample is taken by the ten largest.

Per the publication, the time point label means: resected brain tissue, or blood drawn just prior to surgery. Surgery cases with the highest brain T cell transcript signatures were selected for TCR beta chain sequencing of brain tissue and, where available, blood. Prior to surgery, the patients had been treated with at least one anti-epileptic drug. The TCR-sequenced patients were children whose drug-resistant epilepsy was caused by tuberous sclerosis complex, focal cortical dysplasia, Rasmussen encephalitis or hemimegalencephaly. Blood samples were drawn just before the epilepsy surgery. The Monarch genomic DNA purification kit was used to extract bulk genomic DNA from unsorted brain tissue and from whole blood. The junction carries 19 bases between V and J, which are trimmed by 5 bases and 2 bases respectively. The CDR3 has 17 amino acids, counting the end cysteine and phenylalanine. Just CDR3 DNA is preserved here, 51 bases in frame from base 1. From a lookup of the germline V gene, CDR1 and CDR2 are SGHAT and FQNNGV.

The rearrangement combines TRBV11-2 with TRBJ2-1; perhaps TRBD2 is the D gene, with 6 bases matching. This specimen consisted of peripheral blood, obtained at surgery. The receptor was derived from a boy under two years old with hemimegalencephaly and intractable seizures. The CDR3 is CASSPRGRGTPYNEQFF. The sequenced DNA is TGTGCCAGCAGCCCAAGGGGCCGCGGGACCCCCTACAATGAGCAGTTCTTC.